This T cell receptor (beta chain) was sequenced during a study of T cells after yellow fever vaccination. As for the study in general: In the case of low-cell-number fractions, SMART-Seq v4 Ultra Low Input was used for preparation. Findings and caveats of the study: The booster response re-showed most primary clones: 96% CD4, approximately 90% CD8.

As TCR cDNA was made by 5'RACE template switching, a universal primer site and UMIs were added. Using its own MiXCR run on the 5' RACE reads, TCRdb lists one record per CDR3 protein. The table has over 110,000 distinct CDR3 sequences, 7% to 9% seen once. Germline CDR1 and CDR2: DFQATT and SNEGSKA (reference sequence). The CDR3 contains 15 residues. Unmatched junction bases numbered 9, after V lost 7 bases and J lost 7 bases. This clonotype was counted a single time. Its antigen is still unknown. The chain has TRBV20-1 and TRBJ2-2; 13 bases line up with TRBD2. This clonotype was sampled from a young man who received the YFV17D yellow fever vaccine. This material consisted of CD4+ T cells sorted from PBMCs, taken 5 days after the yellow fever booster vaccination. The CDR3 sequence: CSVLAGGSGSGELFF. The CDR3 nucleotides are TGCAGTGTACTAGCGGGAGGGTCAGGCAGCGGGGAGCTGTTTTTT.